This TCR beta chain was captured by sequencing in a study of PD-1 blockade in classical Hodgkin lymphoma. The study, taken as a whole, reports: CD4+ but not CD8+ TCR diversity rose significantly by C4D1. Complete responders showed a baseline diversity that resembled the diversity of newly diagnosed patients.

Repertoires were generated with immunoSEQ multiplex PCR, while TCRdb's copy carries only in-frame clones and drops some. The sample has some 30,000 clones; 65% to 75% are singletons. Every single patient, without exception, relapsed after autologous stem cell transplantation, and brentuximab vedotin exposure varied. As regards this clone: Its antigen is as yet unknown.

This clonotype was sampled from a human donor with classical Hodgkin lymphoma. Sample: peripheral blood mononuclear cells (PBMCs), taken before the second cycle of nivolumab.

The CDR3 DNA is TGTGCCAGCATGGGGCGAAACGTCCACGAGCAGTACTTC. Protein: CASMGRNVHEQYF. The V call is TRBV6-5, the J call TRBJ2-7; D is perhaps TRBD1 (5 bases). CDR3 length: 13 residues. V lost 7 bases, J lost 5 bases, and 15 bases lay in between. CDR1 MNHEY and CDR2 SVGAGI come from the germline V gene.